What follows describes a single T cell receptor (beta chain). This specimen belongs to a study of blood T cells in healthy people across ages. Germline values: CDR1 MDHEN, CDR2 SYDVKM. V lost 4 bases to trimming and J lost 0 bases; unmatched junction nucleotides: 13. The CDR3 is 18 residues long. Then a second PCR, running roughly 6 to 11 cycles, was carried out with a sample-barcoded 5' primer and a J-beta primer mix. TCRdb independently ran MiXCR on the 5' RACE reads; one entry per CDR3 protein. Counted here are over a million distinct CDR3 sequences, under 30% occurring once; the ten biggest clones make up about 0.8%. These same data were also listed under a study on T cells of mothers and their children.

The receptor was isolated from a girl aged 2-10 years in good health. Sequenced sample: blood. The V call is TRBV28, the J call TRBJ2-7, with 9 bases lining up with TRBD1. CDR3 nucleotide sequence: TGTGCCAGCAGTTCAACTTTAGGGGGACAGGGCAGCTCCTACGAGCAGTACTTC. Protein product: CASSSTLGGQGSSYEQYF.